This TCR beta chain was found in a study of memory CD4+ T cells and cytomegalovirus serostatus. Turning to the study itself: This sample comes from healthy Belgian adults, about 10 CMV seropositive, approximately 24 seronegative.

Germline CDR1 reads LNHDA; CDR2 reads SQIVND (reference sequence). This CDR3 has 12 residues. With 6 bases removed from V and 0 bases from J, the gap between germline ends came to 3 bases. Single viable CD3+CD4+CD8-CD45RO+ cells were sorted as the memory CD4+ T cells. Clones were read by immunoSEQ multiplex PCR, and TCRdb kept only the in-frame ones, dropping some. Of approximately 52,000 clones listed, under 80% were seen once; the top ten hold about 0.77%. The chain recombines TRBV19 with TRBJ1-3; D gene unclear. The receptor comes from an adult in good health and CMV-seronegative. Sequencing was carried out using memory CD4+ T cells from blood. The CDR3 loop is CASSLSGNTIYF. Here the CDR3 DNA reads TGTGCCAGTAGCCTCTCTGGAAACACCATATATTTT.